A single sample gave rise to the 28 T cell receptor beta chains below, sequenced in a study of cytomegalovirus exposure and HLA in healthy donors. The PCR was carried out with 60 Vbeta primers and 13 Jbeta primers. TCRdb's copy holds only in-frame clones and misses some; the assay was immunoSEQ multiplex PCR. This table has 150,000 or so clones, 80% to 90% appearing once. The sequenced sample consisted of PBMCs. Receptors were obtained from a woman aged 18-29 years in good health and CMV-seronegative.

This clone was seen a few times. This chain joins TRBV11-2 and TRBJ2-7; 10 bases are shared with TRBD1. The germline CDR1 and CDR2 sequences are SGHAT and FQNNGV. This CDR3 has 14 residues. V gave up 3 bases and J gave up 4 bases; unmatched junction bases: 3. CDR3 sequence (DNA): TGTGCCAGCAGCTTGGGACAGGGGAATTACGAGCAGTACTTC. As protein: CASSLGQGNYEQYF.

The chain recombines TRBV10-3 with TRBJ2-7; 9 bases fit TRBD1. The J segment lost 5 bases and the V segment lost 2 bases, leaving 7 bases of the junction unmatched. Per the germline V gene, CDR1 is ENHRY and CDR2 is SYGVKD. This CDR3 region has 15 residues. This chain's CDR3 is CAISEQRTGAHEQYF. CDR3 nucleotides: TGTGCCATCAGTGAGCAAAGGACAGGGGCCCACGAGCAGTACTTC.

The V gene is TRBV15, the J gene TRBJ2-6; D may be TRBD2 (5 bases). V lost 5 bases and J 4 bases, leaving 15 bases between the germline ends. Germline V gene data show CDR1 as LNHNV and CDR2 as YYDKDF (reference sequence). The CDR3 is 16 residues long. The CDR3 protein is CATSHDGVVGANVLTF. In DNA, the CDR3 is TGTGCCACCAGCCATGACGGGGTGGTCGGGGCCAACGTCCTGACTTTC.

The genes are TRBV4-2 and TRBJ2-5, with 7 bases fitting TRBD2. CDR1 is LGHNA and CDR2 is YNFKEQ in the germline V gene. The V gene end was trimmed by 2 bases and the J gene end by 7 bases; junction bases not matched to a gene: 4. The CDR3 runs to 13 residues. CDR3 bases: TGTGCCAGCAGCCAACCTAGCGGTGTGACCCAGTACTTC. Amino acid sequence: CASSQPSGVTQYF.

The rearrangement uses TRBV5-1 and TRBJ2-7; TRBD1 aligns across 11 bases. The germline V gene encodes CDR1 SGHRS and CDR2 YFSETQ. This CDR3 region has 15 residues. Germline trimming cut 4 bases from V and 6 bases from J; bases unmatched to any gene: 9. CDR3 in amino acids: CASSTGDRGSGEQYF. The CDR3 DNA is TGCGCCAGCAGCACTGGGGACAGGGGGTCGGGCGAGCAGTACTTC.

V usage is TRBV18 and J usage is TRBJ2-2; 7 positions match TRBD1. There are 15 residues in the CDR3. The ends lost 3 bases at V and 4 bases at J; junction bases unmatched: 5. CDR1 KGHSH and CDR2 LQKENI come from the germline V gene. The CDR3 nucleotides read TGTGCCAGCTCACCGCGACAGGGTGGCACCGGGGAGCTGTTTTTT. Its translation is CASSPRQGGTGELFF.

The table lists this clone with a few counts. The chain combines TRBV28 with TRBJ2-5; 14 bases map to TRBD2. The V gene end was trimmed by 2 bases and the J gene end by 5 bases; junction bases not matched to a gene: 7. This CDR3 comprises 17 residues. Germline V gives CDR1 MDHEN, CDR2 SYDVKM. The CDR3 is CASSLATSGRAGETQYF. The CDR3 coding sequence is TGTGCCAGCAGTTTAGCGACTAGCGGGAGGGCCGGGGAGACCCAGTACTTC.

V and J are TRBV11-3 and TRBJ1-2, with 8 nucleotides matching TRBD1. The CDR3 is 16 amino acids. Germline-derived CDR1 and CDR2 are SGHNT and YENEEA. With 6 bases clipped from V and 4 bases from J, the junction kept 13 bases outside the gene matches. The CDR3 is CASRPPRGRVPYGYTF. The CDR3 DNA sequence: TGTGCCAGCAGGCCCCCCAGGGGGCGCGTTCCCTATGGCTACACCTTC.

V usage is TRBV5-1 and J usage is TRBJ2-1, with D uncertain. Germline V gene data show CDR1 as SGHRS and CDR2 as YFSETQ. CDR3 length: 13 amino acids. V was shortened by 5 bases and J by 7 bases, with 13 bases between the two germline ends. The CDR3 loop is CASSSRLENEQFF. CDR3 nucleotide sequence: TGCGCCAGCAGTAGCCGACTGGAAAATGAGCAGTTCTTC.

CDR3 loop: CASSLSAQETQYF. The CDR3 nucleotides are TGCGCCAGCAGTCTTAGCGCCCAAGAGACCCAGTACTTC. V usage is TRBV5-1 and J usage is TRBJ2-5; D may be TRBD2 (5 bases). The CDR3 contains 13 residues. V lost 5 bases and J lost 1, with 9 bases in between. Germline V gene sequence: CDR1 SGHRS, CDR2 YFSETQ.

The chain uses TRBV30 and TRBJ1-2, with no clear D. Germline assignment: CDR1 GTSNPN and CDR2 SVGIG (reference sequence). The ends were cut back, 2 bases at V and 1 base at J, with 5 bases in the middle. The CDR3 is 12 residues long. CDR3 residues: CAWSTGNYGYTF. CDR3 coding DNA: TGTGCCTGGAGTACCGGTAACTATGGCTACACCTTC.

This clone occurred once. The V and J genes are TRBV2 and TRBJ1-1; TRBD1 agrees at 8 bases. The CDR3 sequence is 19 residues long. V lost 2 bases to trimming and J lost 5 bases; unmatched junction nucleotides: 19. Germline V gene data show CDR1 as SNHLY and CDR2 as FYNNEI. The CDR3 loop reads CASSEQGATRKGEKTEAFF. In DNA, the CDR3 is TGTGCCAGCAGTGAACAGGGGGCGACAAGAAAGGGGGAGAAGACTGAAGCTTTCTTT.

The chain is built from TRBV28 and TRBJ2-1, with 7 nucleotides matching TRBD2. This CDR3 spans 15 amino acids. J gave up 4 bases and V 1 base, and 4 bases lay outside the gene matches. Germline V gene lookup returns CDR1 MDHEN and CDR2 SYDVKM. Here the CDR3 reads CASSLSSGVYNEQFF. The CDR3 DNA reads as TGTGCCAGCAGTTTATCTAGCGGAGTATACAATGAGCAGTTCTTC. The variable domain in full, with the rest retrieved from reference TRBV28 and TRBJ2-1, is DVKVTQSSRYLVKRTGEKVFLECVQDMDHENMFWYRQDPGLGLRLIYFSYDVKMKEKGDIPEGYSVSREKKERFSLILESASTNQTSMYLCASSLSSGVYNEQFFGPGTRLTVL.

Regarding this clone: This CDR3 is also generated by other DNA sequences in the sample. This chain links TRBV5-1 with TRBJ1-2, with 7 bases identical to TRBD1. V lost 3 bases, J lost 2 bases, and 1 base stayed unmatched. The CDR3 has 13 residues. Germline loops: CDR1 SGHRS, CDR2 YFSETQ. The CDR3 DNA reads TGCGCCAGCAGCTCACAGGGGAACTATGGCTACACCTTC. Residues: CASSSQGNYGYTF.

J is TRBJ2-7 and V is TRBV27; TRBD1 aligns across 8 bases. CDR3 size: 14 residues. CDR1 and CDR2 from the germline V gene are MNHEY and SMNVEV (reference sequence). The trim removed 5 bases at V and 5 bases at J, leaving 8 bases unmatched. The CDR3 DNA reads TGTGCCAGCAGTATAGCCGACAGGGGACACGAGCAGTACTTC. Its protein is CASSIADRGHEQYF.

The rearrangement joins TRBV15 to TRBJ2-7; 9 bases align to TRBD2. The CDR3 is 15 residues long. Per germline, CDR1 LNHNV and CDR2 YYDKDF (reference sequence). Germline trimming cut 0 bases from V and 4 bases from J; bases unmatched to any gene: 4. The CDR3 DNA is TGTGCCACCAGCAGAGATAGCGGGAGCGGGTACGAGCAGTACTTC. Its translation: CATSRDSGSGYEQYF.

The chain has TRBV7-9 and TRBJ2-1; the D gene is possibly TRBD1 (6 bases). Trimming cost V 6 bases and J 4 bases, with 10 bases left between them. This CDR3 has 13 amino acids. Germline V gives CDR1 SEHNR, CDR2 FQNEAQ (reference sequence). The CDR3 loop is CASRRGQYNEQFF. The CDR3 region has the DNA TGTGCCAGCAGGAGAGGACAGTACAATGAGCAGTTCTTC.

Concerning this clone: Sequence at one end of the junction differs from germline and may be a read error. The chain combines TRBV19 with TRBJ2-7; 8 nucleotides agree with TRBD1. CDR3 length: 13 amino acids. Looked up from germline, CDR1 is LNHDA and CDR2 is SQIVND (reference sequence). The CDR3 region is CASRIQGADERYF. The CDR3, as DNA: TGTGCCAGTAGGATTCAGGGGGCGGACGAGCGGTACTTC.

The chain combines TRBV11-2 with TRBJ2-3; D remains ambiguous. This CDR3 region has 15 residues. Trimming pared 5 bases from V and 4 bases from J, leaving 16 bases between. Germline V lookup: CDR1 SGHAT, CDR2 FQNNGV. The CDR3 region is CASSLITTNADTQYF. As DNA, the CDR3 is TGTGCCAGCAGCCTTATAACCACAAATGCAGATACGCAGTATTTT.

The genes are TRBV6-1 and TRBJ2-1; D perhaps matches TRBD2 (6 bases). V dropped 2 bases and J dropped 2 bases, with 10 bases sitting between them. The germline V gene has CDR1 MNHNS and CDR2 SASEGT. The CDR3 spans 15 residues. CDR3 region: CASSETPGAYNEQFF. The CDR3 DNA is TGTGCCAGCAGTGAAACCCCGGGAGCCTACAATGAGCAGTTCTTC.

This chain connects TRBV5-5 to TRBJ1-5; TRBD1 aligns across 9 bases. CDR1 and CDR2 (germline): SGHKS, YYEKEE (reference sequence). V shed 4 bases and J 2 bases; nucleotides not matched to a gene: 13. This CDR3 spans 18 amino acids. The DNA for the CDR3 is TGTGCCAGCAGCGCAACTACGGGGACAGGGTTAGGCAATCAGCCCCAGCATTTT. Translated, it gives CASSATTGTGLGNQPQHF.

This clone came up a few times. V usage is TRBV27 and J usage is TRBJ2-5; possible D gene TRBD1, 5 bases. The CDR3 has 17 residues. Deletions cut 5 bases from V and 1 base from J, with 20 bases between. CDR1 is MNHEY and CDR2 is SMNVEV in the germline V gene (reference sequence). Here the CDR3 reads CASSPQLWGPSQETQYF. CDR3 nucleotide sequence: TGTGCCAGCAGTCCCCAGCTTTGGGGCCCATCCCAAGAGACCCAGTACTTC.

This clone turned up a few times. The sample holds other DNA sequences that translate to the same CDR3. The chain links TRBV19 to TRBJ2-7, with 10 bases aligning to TRBD1. The CDR3 covers 14 residues. Looked up from germline, CDR1 is LNHDA and CDR2 is SQIVND (reference sequence). Trimming took 4 bases from V and 0 from J; bases not matched to a gene: 0. In nucleotides, the CDR3 is TGTGCCAGTAGTAGGACAGGGGGCTCCTACGAGCAGTACTTC. Translation gives CASSRTGGSYEQYF.

This sequence joins TRBV6-5 and TRBJ1-5, with 7 bases lining up with TRBD1. Germline V gene data show CDR1 as MNHEY and CDR2 as SVGAGI. The CDR3 sequence is 14 residues long. The J segment lost 4 bases and the V segment lost 6 bases, leaving 6 bases of the junction unmatched. CDR3 coding DNA: TGTGCCAGCAGGGGGACAGCCTATAATCAGCCCCAGCATTTT. Translated, it gives CASRGTAYNQPQHF.

As to this clone: The sample holds other DNA sequences that translate to the same CDR3. The V call is TRBV5-1, the J call TRBJ2-5; 8 bases line up with TRBD2. V trimming: 4 bases; J trimming: 0 bases; junction bases outside the gene matches: 5. CDR3 length equals 15 residues. Germline V gene lookup returns CDR1 SGHRS and CDR2 YFSETQ. The CDR3 nucleotides are TGCGCCAGCAGCCTTCTAGCGGGTAACCAAGAGACCCAGTACTTC. Protein: CASSLLAGNQETQYF.

V gene TRBV6-1 combines with J gene TRBJ2-2, with TRBD2 identical over 7 bases. The ends lost 3 bases at V and 1 base at J; junction bases unmatched: 5. The germline V gene encodes CDR1 MNHNS and CDR2 SASEGT. This CDR3 comprises 16 residues. CDR3 loop: CASSERLAGNTGELFF. DNA of the CDR3: TGTGCCAGCAGTGAGAGGTTAGCGGGGAACACCGGGGAGCTGTTTTTT.

The chain carries TRBV27 and TRBJ2-7; weak D call: TRBD2 (5 bases). Germline CDR1 reads MNHEY; CDR2 reads SMNVEV (reference sequence). CDR3 length: 14 residues. With 3 bases removed from V and 4 bases from J, the gap between germline ends came to 13 bases. The CDR3 region is CASSFNFSGYEQYF. CDR3 bases: TGTGCCAGCAGTTTTAATTTTTCGGGGTACGAGCAGTACTTC.

V usage is TRBV19 and J usage is TRBJ2-3; the D is unclear. In germline, CDR1 is LNHDA, CDR2 SQIVND (reference sequence). Trimming pared 9 bases from V and 1 base from J, leaving 14 bases between. The CDR3 loop spans 14 amino acids. CDR3 region: CARAGKACTDTQYF. CDR3 bases: TGTGCCAGAGCAGGAAAGGCATGCACAGATACGCAGTATTTT. Variable domain in full (rest from reference TRBV19 and TRBJ2-3): DGGITQSPKYLFRKEGQNVTLSCEQNLNHDAMYWYRQDPGQGLRLIYYSQIVNDFQKGDIAEGYSVSREKKESFPLTVTSAQKNPTAFYLCARAGKACTDTQYFGPGTRLTVL.